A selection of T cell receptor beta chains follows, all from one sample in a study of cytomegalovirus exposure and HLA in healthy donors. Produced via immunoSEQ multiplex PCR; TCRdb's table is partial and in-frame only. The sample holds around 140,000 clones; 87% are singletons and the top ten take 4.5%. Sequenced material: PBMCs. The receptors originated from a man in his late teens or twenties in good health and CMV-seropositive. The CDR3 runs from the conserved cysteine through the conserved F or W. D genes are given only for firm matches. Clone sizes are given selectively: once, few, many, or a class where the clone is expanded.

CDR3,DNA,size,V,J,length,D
CATGTSGTDTQYF,TGTGCCACCGGGACTAGTGGCACAGATACGCAGTATTTT,-,TRBV10-3,TRBJ2-3,13,TRBD2
CASSEYLAGLTGELFF,TGTGCCAGCAGTGAATACCTAGCGGGGTTAACCGGGGAGCTGTTTTTT,-,TRBV6-1,TRBJ2-2,16,TRBD2
CASSYSIRGTDTQYF,TGTGCCAGCAGTTACTCGATTCGGGGGACAGATACGCAGTATTTT,-,TRBV6-6,TRBJ2-3,15,-
CASSQTGGVGTQYF,TGCGCCAGCAGCCAAACAGGGGGAGTGGGGACCCAGTACTTC,-,TRBV4-1,TRBJ2-5,14,TRBD1
CASSEHRGGGAEAFF,TGTGCCAGCAGTGAGCACAGGGGTGGAGGCGCTGAAGCTTTCTTT,-,TRBV25-1,TRBJ1-1,15,TRBD1
CASSQVTMTGVVGGYSPLHF,TGCGCCAGCAGCCAAGTAACGATGACAGGGGTTGTAGGAGGTTATTCACCCCTCCACTTT,-,TRBV4-1,TRBJ1-6,20,TRBD1
CASSLTLNGGRQPQHF,TGTGCCAGCAGCTTGACGCTGAACGGGGGACGTCAGCCCCAGCATTTT,-,TRBV5-6,TRBJ1-5,16,-
CASSYSASGITDTQYF,TGTGCCAGCAGTTACTCAGCTAGCGGGATCACAGATACGCAGTATTTT,-,TRBV6-5,TRBJ2-3,16,TRBD2
CASSPSSGNFEQYF,TGTGCCAGCAGCCCTTCCTCCGGGAATTTCGAGCAGTACTTC,once,TRBV11-2,TRBJ2-7,14,-
CATGWGPKGDEQFF,TGTGCCACTGGTTGGGGCCCCAAGGGCGATGAGCAGTTCTTC,once,TRBV19,TRBJ2-1,14,-
CASSYPHSNQPQHF,TGTGCCAGCAGCTACCCCCATAGCAATCAGCCCCAGCATTTT,-,TRBV6-6,TRBJ1-5,14,-
CASSRGTSVSGELFF,TGTGCCAGCAGCCGCGGGACTAGCGTCTCCGGGGAGCTGTTTTTT,-,TRBV7-9,TRBJ2-2,15,TRBD2
CASSRTGDNEQFF,TGTGCCAGCAGCCGGACAGGGGATAATGAGCAGTTCTTC,-,TRBV7-6,TRBJ2-1,13,TRBD1
CASSLRRRALYF,TGTGCCAGCAGTTTAAGGCGCAGGGCTCTGTACTTC,-,TRBV28,TRBJ2-5,12,-
CASSQGGATNEKLFF,TGTGCCAGCAGCCAAGGGGGCGCCACTAATGAAAAACTGTTTTTT,-,TRBV4-2,TRBJ1-4,15,-
CATSIESWSGNTIYF,TGTGCCACCAGCATTGAGAGCTGGTCTGGAAACACCATATATTTT,-,TRBV15,TRBJ1-3,15,-
CASSVGLAAYEQYF,TGTGCCAGCAGCGTAGGGCTAGCGGCCTACGAGCAGTACTTC,-,TRBV9,TRBJ2-7,14,TRBD2
CASSLASGLGNEKLFF,TGTGCCAGCAGCTTAGCTTCGGGACTAGGTAATGAAAAACTGTTTTTT,once,TRBV7-9,TRBJ1-4,16,-
CASSYLGLGDTGELFF,TGTGCCAGCAGCTACTTGGGACTAGGGGACACCGGGGAGCTGTTTTTT,-,TRBV11-2,TRBJ2-2,16,TRBD2
CSVLTGDGYTF,TGCAGCGTTCTCACAGGGGATGGCTACACCTTC,-,TRBV29-1,TRBJ1-2,11,TRBD1
CASSLRDRGYVDTQYF,TGTGCCAGCAGCTTGAGGGACAGGGGGTATGTGGATACGCAGTATTTT,-,TRBV5-6,TRBJ2-3,16,TRBD1
CASSDSEAGGTEAFF,TGTGCCAGCAGTGACTCGGAGGCGGGAGGGACTGAAGCTTTCTTT,-,TRBV6-4,TRBJ1-1,15,-
CASSSQNLAGITGELFF,TGTGCCAGCAGCTCCCAGAATCTAGCGGGGATCACCGGGGAGCTGTTTTTT,-,TRBV7-8,TRBJ2-2,17,TRBD2
CASSSGYEQYF,TGTGCCAGCAGTTCGGGCTACGAGCAGTACTTC,once,TRBV28,TRBJ2-7,11,-
CASSLRQGTEAFF,TGTGCCAGCAGCCTAAGACAGGGTACAGAAGCTTTCTTT,-,TRBV11-2,TRBJ1-1,13,TRBD1
CASSFLLQDYGYTF,TGTGCCAGCAGCTTTCTGTTACAGGACTATGGCTACACCTTC,-,TRBV7-9,TRBJ1-2,14,-
CAWTHGDSNYGYTF,TGTGCCTGGACTCACGGAGATTCTAACTATGGCTACACCTTC,-,TRBV30,TRBJ1-2,14,-
CASSPDRGAYEQYF,TGTGCCAGCAGCCCCGACAGGGGGGCCTACGAGCAGTACTTC,-,TRBV11-2,TRBJ2-7,14,TRBD1
CASSLGRPGANVLTF,TGTGCCAGCAGTTTAGGGAGGCCTGGGGCCAACGTCCTGACTTTC,once,TRBV28,TRBJ2-6,15,-
CSVEVSLPGNTIYF,TGCAGCGTTGAGGTCTCACTCCCTGGAAACACCATATATTTT,-,TRBV29-1,TRBJ1-3,14,-
CASSIWTDRPYEQYF,TGTGCCAGCAGCATATGGACAGACCGCCCCTACGAGCAGTACTTC,few,TRBV7-9,TRBJ2-7,15,-
CASRPGTGNIQPQHF,TGTGCCAGCAGGCCTGGGACAGGGAATATTCAGCCCCAGCATTTT,-,TRBV6-1,TRBJ1-5,15,TRBD1
CASSGTGFGAFF,TGTGCCAGCAGCGGCACAGGGTTCGGAGCTTTCTTT,-,TRBV6-5,TRBJ1-1,12,-
CASRASGTLQYF,TGTGCCAGCAGGGCCTCCGGGACACTGCAGTACTTC,-,TRBV2,TRBJ2-7,12,-
CASSFTGQGMNTEAFF,TGTGCCAGTAGTTTTACGGGACAGGGAATGAACACTGAAGCTTTCTTT,-,TRBV19,TRBJ1-1,16,TRBD1
CASSHWLAGNNEQFF,TGTGCCAGCAGCCACTGGTTAGCGGGAAACAATGAGCAGTTCTTC,-,TRBV6-6,TRBJ2-1,15,TRBD2
CASSEDRSSYNEQFF,TGTGCCAGCAGTGAGGACAGGAGCTCCTACAATGAGCAGTTCTTC,-,TRBV6-1,TRBJ2-1,15,TRBD1
CASGLGTNTEAFF,TGTGCCAGCGGGTTGGGGACTAACACTGAAGCTTTCTTT,-,TRBV28,TRBJ1-1,13,-
CSVASGTGRVDTQYF,TGCAGCGTCGCCTCCGGGACAGGGAGGGTCGATACGCAGTATTTT,-,TRBV29-1,TRBJ2-3,15,TRBD1
CASSDRTHRNYGYTF,TGTGCCAGTAGCGATAGGACACATCGTAACTATGGCTACACCTTC,-,TRBV19,TRBJ1-2,15,-
CASSQGTDLDSYEQYF,TGTGCCAGCAGCCAAGGGACAGACTTGGATTCCTACGAGCAGTACTTC,-,TRBV4-2,TRBJ2-7,16,-
CAWRRTGSNNEKLFF,TGTGCCTGGAGACGGACAGGGTCAAATAATGAAAAACTGTTTTTT,-,TRBV30,TRBJ1-4,15,TRBD1
CASSLGNRNTEAFF,TGTGCCAGCAGCTTGGGGAACAGGAACACTGAAGCTTTCTTT,-,TRBV5-5,TRBJ1-1,14,-
CASSEGLLYEQYF,TGCGCCAGCAGTGAGGGGCTTCTTTACGAGCAGTACTTC,-,TRBV10-2,TRBJ2-7,13,-
CASSSSGQGHHEQFF,TGCGCCAGCAGTAGTTCGGGACAGGGACATCATGAGCAGTTCTTC,-,TRBV5-1,TRBJ2-1,15,TRBD1